Here is one T cell receptor (beta chain) with its context. Measured with immunoSEQ multiplex PCR; TCRdb has only the in-frame clones, and not every one. The sample carries more than 35,000 clones, more than 90% recorded once. This sample was included in a study of T cell changes during pregnancy in multiple sclerosis. This clonotype originated in a female donor with multiple sclerosis, enrolled in a pregnancy study. The sequencing here drew on CD8+ T cells from peripheral blood mononuclear cells, taken after pregnancy.

The CDR3 reads CASSASGRVPTDTQYF. DNA of the CDR3: TGTGCCAGCAGTGCTAGCGGCAGGGTCCCAACAGATACGCAGTATTTT. The chain recombines TRBV6-1 with TRBJ2-3, with 7 positions matching TRBD2. The germline V gene encodes CDR1 MNHNS and CDR2 SASEGT. V lost 4 bases, J lost 3 bases, and 10 bases stayed unmatched. There are 16 residues in the CDR3.